This TCR beta chain stems from a study of blood T cell repertoires in COVID-19. In the source study's methods: Nucleated cell number was recorded as an estimate derived from reference gene primer amplification. The method was immunoSEQ multiplex PCR; TCRdb's version includes in-frame clones alone and lacks a portion of them. V and J calls and clone size are given by that table; D and trimming were obtained from the DNA. This table has 25,000 to 30,000 clones, roughly 90% appearing once. The germline V gene has CDR1 KGHSH and CDR2 LQKENI. Trimming pared 2 bases from V and 8 bases from J, leaving 10 bases between. The CDR3 has 13 amino acids.

The chain links TRBV18 to TRBJ2-4; D possibly corresponds to TRBD2 (6 bases). The sequencing sample was made of peripheral blood. The clonotype was recovered from a human donor in a cohort sampled during active COVID-19. Written as DNA, the CDR3 is TGTGCCAGCTCACCAGTTCGGAGGGACATTCAGTACTTC. Protein product: CASSPVRRDIQYF.